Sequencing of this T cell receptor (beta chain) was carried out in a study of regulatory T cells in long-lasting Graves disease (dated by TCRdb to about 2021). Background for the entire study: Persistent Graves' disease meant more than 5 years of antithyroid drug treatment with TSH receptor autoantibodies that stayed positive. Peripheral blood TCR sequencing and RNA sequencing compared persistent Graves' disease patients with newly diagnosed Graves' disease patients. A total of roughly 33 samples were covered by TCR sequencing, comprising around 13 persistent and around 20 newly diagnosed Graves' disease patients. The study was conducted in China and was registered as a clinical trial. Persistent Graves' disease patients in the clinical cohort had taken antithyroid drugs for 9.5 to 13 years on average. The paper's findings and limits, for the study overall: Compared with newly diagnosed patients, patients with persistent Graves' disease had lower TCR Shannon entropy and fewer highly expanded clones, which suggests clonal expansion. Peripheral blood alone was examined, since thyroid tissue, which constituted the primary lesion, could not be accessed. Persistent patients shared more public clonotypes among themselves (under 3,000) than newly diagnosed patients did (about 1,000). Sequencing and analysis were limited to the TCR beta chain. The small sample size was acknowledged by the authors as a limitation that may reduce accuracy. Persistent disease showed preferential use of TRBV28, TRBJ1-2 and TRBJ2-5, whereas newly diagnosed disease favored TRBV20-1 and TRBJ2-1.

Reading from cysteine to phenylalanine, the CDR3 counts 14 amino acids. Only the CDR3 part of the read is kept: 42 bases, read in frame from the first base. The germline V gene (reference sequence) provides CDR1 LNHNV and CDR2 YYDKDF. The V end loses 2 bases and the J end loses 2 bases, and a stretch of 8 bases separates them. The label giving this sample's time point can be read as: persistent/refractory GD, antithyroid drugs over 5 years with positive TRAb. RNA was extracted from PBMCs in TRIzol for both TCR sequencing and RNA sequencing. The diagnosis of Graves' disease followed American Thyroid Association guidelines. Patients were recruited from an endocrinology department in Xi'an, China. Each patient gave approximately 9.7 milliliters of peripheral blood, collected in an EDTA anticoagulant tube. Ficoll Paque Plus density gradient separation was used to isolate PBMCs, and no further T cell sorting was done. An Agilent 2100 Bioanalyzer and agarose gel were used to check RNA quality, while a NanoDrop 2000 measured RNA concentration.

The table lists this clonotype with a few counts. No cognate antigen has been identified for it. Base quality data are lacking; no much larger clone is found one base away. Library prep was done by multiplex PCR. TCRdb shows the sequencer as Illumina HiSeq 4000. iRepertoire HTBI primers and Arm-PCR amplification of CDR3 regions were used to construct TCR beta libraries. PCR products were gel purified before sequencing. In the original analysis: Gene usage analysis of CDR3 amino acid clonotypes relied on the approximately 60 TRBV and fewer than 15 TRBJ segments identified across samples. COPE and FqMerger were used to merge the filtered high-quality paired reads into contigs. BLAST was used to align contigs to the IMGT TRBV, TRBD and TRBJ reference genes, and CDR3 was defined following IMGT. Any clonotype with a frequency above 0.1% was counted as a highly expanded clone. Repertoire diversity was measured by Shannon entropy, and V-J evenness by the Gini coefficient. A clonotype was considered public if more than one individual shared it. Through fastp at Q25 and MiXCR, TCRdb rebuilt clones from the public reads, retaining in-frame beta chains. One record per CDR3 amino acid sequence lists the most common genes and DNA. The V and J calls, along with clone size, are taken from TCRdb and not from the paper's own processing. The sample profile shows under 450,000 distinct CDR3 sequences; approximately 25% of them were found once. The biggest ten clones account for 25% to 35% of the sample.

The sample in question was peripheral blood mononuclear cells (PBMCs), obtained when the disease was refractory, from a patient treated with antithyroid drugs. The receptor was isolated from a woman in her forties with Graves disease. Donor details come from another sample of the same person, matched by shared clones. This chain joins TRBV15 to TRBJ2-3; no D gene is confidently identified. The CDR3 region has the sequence CATSRLDTTDTQYF. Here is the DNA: TGTGCCACCAGCAGACTAGATACCACAGATACGCAGTATTTT.